This entry describes one T cell receptor (beta chain). This sample stems from a study of OX40 agonist ivuxolimab in advanced cancers. TCRdb's table, derived via immunoSEQ multiplex PCR, lists solely in-frame clones and lacks some. The table lists about 64,000 clones, roughly 85% of them singletons. The CDR3 is made up of 12 amino acids. The germline V gene encodes CDR1 MGHDK and CDR2 SYGVNS. Trimming cost V 6 bases and J 2 bases, with 5 bases left between them. Material: CD4+ or CD8+ T cells sorted from blood, obtained in a trial of the OX40 agonist ivuxolimab. The clonotype was recovered from an adult with an advanced solid tumor such as melanoma, head and neck, liver or kidney cancer. This chain uses TRBV25-1 with TRBJ1-3; D is perhaps TRBD1 (5 bases). DNA of the CDR3: TGTGCCAGCAGACAGGCTGGAAACACCATATATTTT. Translating it yields CASRQAGNTIYF.